This T cell receptor beta chain stems from a study of long-term antiretroviral therapy in people with HIV. For the study at large: The study's earliest collections predate the 2015 immediate-ART recommendation by about a decade.

The V end was cut by 2 bases, the J end by 0 bases, with 8 bases between. The CDR3 contains 13 residues. Germline CDR1 GTSNPN, CDR2 SVGIG (reference sequence). 1-10 million cryopreserved PBMC were held in samples before DNA extraction. Comments on this clone: Its target is not known.

Overall study findings and caveats: Controls showed broader CDR3 length ranges than did the HIV repertoires.

Sequencing used immunoSEQ v3.0 at survey level. The assay was immunoSEQ multiplex PCR, and TCRdb's table has in-frame clones only and misses some. The repertoire consists of tens of thousands of clones, with 85% to 90% occurring once and the leading ten covering roughly 9%. The J gene is TRBJ2-7, the V gene TRBV30; the D is unclear. The sample consisted of unsorted PBMCs, taken 4.7 to 5 years after starting antiretroviral therapy. This clonotype was sampled from a man in his forties with HIV. The DNA for the CDR3 is TGTGCCTGGAGTAATGGCCGCTCCTACGAGCAGTACTTC. Its protein product is CAWSNGRSYEQYF.